A selection of T cell receptor beta chains follows, all from one sample in a study of cytotoxic CD8 clonotypes in ibrutinib-treated CLL. Only in-frame clones appear in the TCRdb table, and some are missing; sequencing was by immunoSEQ multiplex PCR. The table records over 95,000 clones, 58% of them present only once. The sequencing used PBMCs, collected after 24 months of ibrutinib treatment. The receptors shown here come from a human donor with chronic lymphocytic leukemia. Both conserved end residues are part of each CDR3. Each record gives: clone size, CDR3 length, V gene, J gene, D gene, CDR3 DNA, CDR3 protein. The D gene is left open where the match is weak. Size is omitted from some rows. Given values are once, few, many or a class for expanded clones.

clone size: -; CDR3 length: 16; V gene: TRBV2; J gene: TRBJ2-5; D gene: TRBD2; CDR3 DNA: TGTGCCAGCAATACGGGGAGGGGCCGTTCCCAAGAGACCCAGTACTTC; CDR3 protein: CASNTGRGRSQETQYF
clone size: -; CDR3 length: 14; V gene: TRBV5-6; J gene: TRBJ2-1; D gene: -; CDR3 DNA: TGTGCCAGCAGCCCGCCTCGACAGAACAATGAGCAGTTCTTC; CDR3 protein: CASSPPRQNNEQFF
clone size: -; CDR3 length: 16; V gene: TRBV7-2; J gene: TRBJ2-7; D gene: -; CDR3 DNA: TGTGCCAGCAGCTTAGGAGGGGGGAGATCTCCGGGAGAGCAGTACTTC; CDR3 protein: CASSLGGGRSPGEQYF
clone size: -; CDR3 length: 16; V gene: TRBV30; J gene: TRBJ1-4; D gene: TRBD1; CDR3 DNA: TGTGCCTGGAGGGACAGGATGGGGACAACTAATGAAAAACTGTTTTTT; CDR3 protein: CAWRDRMGTTNEKLFF
clone size: -; CDR3 length: 13; V gene: TRBV11-2; J gene: TRBJ2-4; D gene: -; CDR3 DNA: TGTGCCAGCAGCTCTTTTTCTAAAAACATTCAGTACTTC; CDR3 protein: CASSSFSKNIQYF
clone size: few; CDR3 length: 13; V gene: TRBV5-4; J gene: TRBJ1-1; D gene: -; CDR3 DNA: TGTGCCAGCAGCGAGGGATGGGACACTGAAGCTTTCTTT; CDR3 protein: CASSEGWDTEAFF
clone size: -; CDR3 length: 15; V gene: TRBV9; J gene: TRBJ1-2; D gene: -; CDR3 DNA: TGTGCCAGCAGCGCATCAGACGGGGTGAACTATGGCTACACCTTC; CDR3 protein: CASSASDGVNYGYTF
clone size: -; CDR3 length: 15; V gene: TRBV9; J gene: TRBJ2-5; D gene: TRBD2; CDR3 DNA: TGTGCCAGCAGCCGAACTAGCGGGGGGTCAGAGACCCAGTACTTC; CDR3 protein: CASSRTSGGSETQYF
clone size: few; CDR3 length: 14; V gene: TRBV11-3; J gene: TRBJ1-1; D gene: TRBD1; CDR3 DNA: TGTGCCAGCAGCTCGCAGGGGGCAAGGACTGAAGCTTTCTTT; CDR3 protein: CASSSQGARTEAFF
clone size: -; CDR3 length: 12; V gene: TRBV6-5; J gene: TRBJ1-3; D gene: -; CDR3 DNA: TGTGCCACCCAAGGCTCTGGAAACACCATATATTTT; CDR3 protein: CATQGSGNTIYF
clone size: -; CDR3 length: 16; V gene: TRBV7-3; J gene: TRBJ2-2; D gene: -; CDR3 DNA: TGTGCCAGCAGCTTAATGTCGGGAATTAACACCGGGGAGCTGTTTTTT; CDR3 protein: CASSLMSGINTGELFF
clone size: -; CDR3 length: 14; V gene: TRBV9; J gene: TRBJ2-3; D gene: -; CDR3 DNA: TGTGCCAGCAGCGTCAGTCCTGTCACAGATACGCAGTATTTT; CDR3 protein: CASSVSPVTDTQYF
clone size: -; CDR3 length: 16; V gene: TRBV30; J gene: TRBJ1-6; D gene: TRBD1; CDR3 DNA: TGTGCCTGGAACAGGGGGCGCGTTTCCTATAATTCACCCCTCCACTTT; CDR3 protein: CAWNRGRVSYNSPLHF
clone size: -; CDR3 length: 13; V gene: TRBV28; J gene: TRBJ1-5; D gene: -; CDR3 DNA: TGTGCCAGCAGTCCGCAAAGCAATCAGCCCCAGCATTTT; CDR3 protein: CASSPQSNQPQHF
clone size: -; CDR3 length: 17; V gene: TRBV28; J gene: TRBJ1-6; D gene: TRBD1; CDR3 DNA: TGTGCCAGCACTATTGGACAGGGCGGGATCGGTAATTCACCCCTCCACTTT; CDR3 protein: CASTIGQGGIGNSPLHF
clone size: -; CDR3 length: 13; V gene: TRBV19; J gene: TRBJ1-1; D gene: -; CDR3 DNA: TGTGCCAGTAGTATGGGTCAGAACACTGAAGCTTTCTTT; CDR3 protein: CASSMGQNTEAFF
clone size: few; CDR3 length: 15; V gene: TRBV7-2; J gene: TRBJ1-5; D gene: -; CDR3 DNA: TGTGCCAGCAGCTTAGGGGGGGGTGGGGATCAGCCCCAGCATTTT; CDR3 protein: CASSLGGGGDQPQHF
clone size: -; CDR3 length: 15; V gene: TRBV7-3; J gene: TRBJ2-7; D gene: -; CDR3 DNA: TGTGCCAGCAGCTTAAGCCCGACCACATCAGGCGAGCAGTACTTC; CDR3 protein: CASSLSPTTSGEQYF
clone size: few; CDR3 length: 14; V gene: TRBV5-6; J gene: TRBJ1-3; D gene: -; CDR3 DNA: TGTGCCAGCAGGCCCGGGTCCTCTGGAAACACCATATATTTT; CDR3 protein: CASRPGSSGNTIYF
clone size: -; CDR3 length: 14; V gene: TRBV10-1; J gene: TRBJ2-7; D gene: -; CDR3 DNA: TGCGCCAGCAGTACCCTGCGGGGGCCAAACGAGCAGTACTTC; CDR3 protein: CASSTLRGPNEQYF
clone size: few; CDR3 length: 13; V gene: TRBV9; J gene: TRBJ1-6; D gene: -; CDR3 DNA: TGTGCCAGCAGCGCCAGGGACGACTCACCCCTCCACTTT; CDR3 protein: CASSARDDSPLHF
clone size: -; CDR3 length: 14; V gene: TRBV18; J gene: TRBJ1-6; D gene: -; CDR3 DNA: TGTGCCAGCTCACCAGGGGCCGGAAATTCACCCCTCCACTTT; CDR3 protein: CASSPGAGNSPLHF
clone size: -; CDR3 length: 13; V gene: TRBV28; J gene: TRBJ2-7; D gene: TRBD1; CDR3 DNA: TGTGCCGCCCAGGACAGGGTCGAGGGTGAGCAGTACTTC; CDR3 protein: CAAQDRVEGEQYF
clone size: -; CDR3 length: 13; V gene: TRBV28; J gene: TRBJ2-7; D gene: TRBD1; CDR3 DNA: TGTGCCAGCAGTTTCGGGACAGGGGTCGAGCAGTACTTC; CDR3 protein: CASSFGTGVEQYF
clone size: -; CDR3 length: 13; V gene: TRBV21-1; J gene: TRBJ1-4; D gene: -; CDR3 DNA: TGTGCCAGCAGCGGAGCAGCGGATGAAAAACTGTTTTTT; CDR3 protein: CASSGAADEKLFF
clone size: few; CDR3 length: 16; V gene: TRBV21-1; J gene: TRBJ1-2; D gene: -; CDR3 DNA: -; CDR3 protein: CASSKRFGQGICGYTF
clone size: -; CDR3 length: 12; V gene: TRBV28; J gene: TRBJ1-1; D gene: -; CDR3 DNA: TGTGCCAGCAGTGGACAGCGCCGCGAAGCTTTCTTT; CDR3 protein: CASSGQRREAFF
clone size: -; CDR3 length: 14; V gene: TRBV6-1; J gene: TRBJ1-2; D gene: TRBD1; CDR3 DNA: TGTGCCAGCAGTTTAGGGACAGGGGTTAGTGGCTACACCTTC; CDR3 protein: CASSLGTGVSGYTF
clone size: few; CDR3 length: 13; V gene: TRBV15; J gene: TRBJ1-4; D gene: -; CDR3 DNA: TGTGCCACCAGCAGAGAACAGGGAATTGAGCTGTTTTTT; CDR3 protein: CATSREQGIELFF
clone size: few; CDR3 length: 10; V gene: TRBV27; J gene: TRBJ1-2; D gene: -; CDR3 DNA: TGTGCCAGCCCAATCTATGGCTACACCTTC; CDR3 protein: CASPIYGYTF
clone size: few; CDR3 length: 13; V gene: TRBV6-6; J gene: TRBJ1-1; D gene: -; CDR3 DNA: TGTGCCAGCAGTTACGAACGGGGAACTGAAGCTTTCTTT; CDR3 protein: CASSYERGTEAFF
clone size: few; CDR3 length: 14; V gene: TRBV19; J gene: TRBJ1-6; D gene: TRBD1; CDR3 DNA: TGTTTTGCTTTCGAGGGGGCACTTAATTCACCCCTCCACTTT; CDR3 protein: CFAFEGALNSPLHF
clone size: once; CDR3 length: 14; V gene: TRBV7-8; J gene: TRBJ1-5; D gene: -; CDR3 DNA: TGTGCCAGCAGCTTAACGGGGTATGGTCAGCCCCAGCATTTT; CDR3 protein: CASSLTGYGQPQHF
clone size: -; CDR3 length: 14; V gene: TRBV4-1; J gene: TRBJ1-4; D gene: TRBD1; CDR3 DNA: TGCGCCAGCAGCCAAGATAGGGGACAGAAGAAACTGTTTTTT; CDR3 protein: CASSQDRGQKKLFF
clone size: -; CDR3 length: 14; V gene: TRBV5-1; J gene: TRBJ2-7; D gene: -; CDR3 DNA: TGCGCCAGCAGCTTGTCGAGCGCCGGCTACGAGCAGTACTTC; CDR3 protein: CASSLSSAGYEQYF
clone size: -; CDR3 length: 15; V gene: TRBV7-2; J gene: TRBJ1-6; D gene: -; CDR3 DNA: TGTGCCAGCAGCTTTGACGGCCAGCTCAATTCACCCCTCCACTTT; CDR3 protein: CASSFDGQLNSPLHF
clone size: -; CDR3 length: 17; V gene: TRBV11-2; J gene: TRBJ2-7; D gene: TRBD1; CDR3 DNA: TGTGCCAGCAGCTTAGATTACAGGGGGATCCTACCCTACGAGCAGTACTTC; CDR3 protein: CASSLDYRGILPYEQYF
clone size: -; CDR3 length: 13; V gene: TRBV28; J gene: TRBJ1-2; D gene: TRBD1; CDR3 DNA: TGTGCCAGCAGTACCGGGACAGGGTCCGGCTACACCTTC; CDR3 protein: CASSTGTGSGYTF
clone size: -; CDR3 length: 15; V gene: TRBV30; J gene: TRBJ1-5; D gene: -; CDR3 DNA: TGTGCCTGGAGTGTAGGGACACCGGAAGGCCAGCCCCAGCATTTT; CDR3 protein: CAWSVGTPEGQPQHF
clone size: -; CDR3 length: 14; V gene: TRBV7-9; J gene: TRBJ1-1; D gene: -; CDR3 DNA: TGTGCCAGCAGCTTAGTAGGTGGGACAACTGAAGCTTTCTTT; CDR3 protein: CASSLVGGTTEAFF
clone size: -; CDR3 length: 18; V gene: TRBV5-6; J gene: TRBJ1-4; D gene: -; CDR3 DNA: TGTGCCAGCAGCTCCAGGAGAAAGGACAGTGCAACTAATGAAAAACTGTTTTTT; CDR3 protein: CASSSRRKDSATNEKLFF
clone size: many; CDR3 length: 14; V gene: TRBV9; J gene: TRBJ2-3; D gene: TRBD2; CDR3 DNA: TGTGCCAGCAGCGCGGGGGGGGTCACAGATACGCAGTATTTT; CDR3 protein: CASSAGGVTDTQYF
clone size: many; CDR3 length: 15; V gene: TRBV5-1; J gene: TRBJ2-5; D gene: -; CDR3 DNA: TGCGCCAGCAGCTTGGGTTCCGGGGATGGAGAGACCCAGTACTTC; CDR3 protein: CASSLGSGDGETQYF
clone size: few; CDR3 length: 15; V gene: TRBV7-3; J gene: TRBJ2-2; D gene: -; CDR3 DNA: TGTGCCAGCAGCCCGGCCAGGGGCGGCTCCGGGGAGCTGTTTTTT; CDR3 protein: CASSPARGGSGELFF
clone size: -; CDR3 length: 12; V gene: TRBV30; J gene: TRBJ1-4; D gene: -; CDR3 DNA: TGTGCCTGGAGTCCTCAGACCGAAAAACTGTTTTTT; CDR3 protein: CAWSPQTEKLFF
clone size: -; CDR3 length: 16; V gene: TRBV7-6; J gene: TRBJ2-5; D gene: -; CDR3 DNA: TGTGCCAGCAGCTTAAGGTTTAACGCCAGGCGGGAGACCCAGTACTTC; CDR3 protein: CASSLRFNARRETQYF
clone size: few; CDR3 length: 13; V gene: TRBV7-2; J gene: TRBJ2-7; D gene: -; CDR3 DNA: TGTGCCAGCAGCCCGCGGCGCTCCTACGAGCAGTACTTC; CDR3 protein: CASSPRRSYEQYF
clone size: many; CDR3 length: 16; V gene: TRBV19; J gene: TRBJ1-2; D gene: -; CDR3 DNA: TGTGCCAGTAGCGAGATTGGGACGGGGGCGAACTATGGCTACACCTTC; CDR3 protein: CASSEIGTGANYGYTF